The clone carrying this TCR beta chain was recorded once. Antigen unknown. The table came from immunoSEQ multiplex PCR; TCRdb's copy has only in-frame clones and leaves some out. The table includes more than 60,000 clones, 90% detected once. The source of the sample is a study of graft-versus-host responses after intestinal transplantation. Broader study findings: When patients had graft-donor T cell macrochimerism, their allografts held high graft-versus-host to host-versus-graft clonal ratios.

The CDR3 has 16 residues. Per the germline V gene, CDR1 is MGHRA and CDR2 is YSYEKL. The V and J ends lost 1 base and 1 base, in that order; junction bases with no gene match: 1. This specimen was unstimulated CD8+ T cells sorted from spleen or lymph node cells, taken before intestinal transplant. This chain connects TRBV4-1 to TRBJ2-5; 12 bases agree with TRBD2. This TCR was recovered from a human donor who received an intestinal transplant. CDR3 in DNA: TGCGCCAGCAGCCAAGGACTAGCGGGGGCCCAAGAGACCCAGTACTTC. Its protein is CASSQGLAGAQETQYF.